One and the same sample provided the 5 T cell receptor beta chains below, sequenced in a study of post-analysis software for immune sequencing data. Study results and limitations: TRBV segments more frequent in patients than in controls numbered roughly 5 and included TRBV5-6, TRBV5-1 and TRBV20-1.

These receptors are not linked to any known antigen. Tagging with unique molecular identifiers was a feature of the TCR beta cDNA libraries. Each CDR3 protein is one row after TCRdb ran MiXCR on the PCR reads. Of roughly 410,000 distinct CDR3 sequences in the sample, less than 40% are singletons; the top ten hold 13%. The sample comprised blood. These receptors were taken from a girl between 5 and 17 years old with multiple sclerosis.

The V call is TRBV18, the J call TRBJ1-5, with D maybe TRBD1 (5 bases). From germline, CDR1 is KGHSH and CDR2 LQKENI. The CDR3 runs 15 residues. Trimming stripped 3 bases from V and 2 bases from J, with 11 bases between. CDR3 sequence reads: CASSPKGQGNQPQHF. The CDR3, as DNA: TGTGCCAGCTCACCTAAGGGGCAGGGCAATCAGCCCCAGCATTTT.

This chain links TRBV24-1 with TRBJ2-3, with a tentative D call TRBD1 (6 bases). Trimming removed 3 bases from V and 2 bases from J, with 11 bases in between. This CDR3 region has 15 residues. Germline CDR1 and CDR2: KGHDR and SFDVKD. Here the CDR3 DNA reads TGTGCCACCAGTGATCCCCGACAGGCCACAGATACGCAGTATTTT. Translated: CATSDPRQATDTQYF.

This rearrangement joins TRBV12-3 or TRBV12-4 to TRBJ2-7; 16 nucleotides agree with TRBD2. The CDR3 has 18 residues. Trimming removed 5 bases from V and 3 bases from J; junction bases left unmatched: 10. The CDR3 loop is CASSIEPGLAGGLYEQYF. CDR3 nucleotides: TGTGCCAGCAGTATAGAGCCGGGACTAGCGGGGGGGCTCTACGAGCAGTACTTC.

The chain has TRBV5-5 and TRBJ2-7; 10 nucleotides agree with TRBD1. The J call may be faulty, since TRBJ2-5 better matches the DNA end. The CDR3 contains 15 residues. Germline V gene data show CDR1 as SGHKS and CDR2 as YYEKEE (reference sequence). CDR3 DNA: TGTGCCAGCAGCTTGGGACAGGGGGCGCCGGAGACCCAGTACTTC. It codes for CASSLGQGAPETQYF.

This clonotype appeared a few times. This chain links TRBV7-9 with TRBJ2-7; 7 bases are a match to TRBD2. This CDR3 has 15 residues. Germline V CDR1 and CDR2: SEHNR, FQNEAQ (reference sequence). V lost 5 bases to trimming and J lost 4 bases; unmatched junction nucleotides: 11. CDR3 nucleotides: TGTGCCAGCAGCCAAGTGGGGAGGGCCGATTACGAGCAGTACTTC. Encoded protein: CASSQVGRADYEQYF.